This note documents a single T cell receptor beta chain sequence. This table comes from immunoSEQ multiplex PCR, and its TCRdb copy is limited to in-frame clones, with some not included. This sample carries about 37,000 clones, approximately 90% of them seen once, and the ten largest clones take 2% to 3%. CDR1 and CDR2 (germline): MNHNY, SVGAGI (reference sequence). This CDR3 has 12 residues. Trimming removed 9 bases from V and 1 base from J, with 7 bases in between. The data derive from a study of OX40 agonist ivuxolimab in advanced cancers. Study-level information: Antecedent anti-PD-1, anti-PD-L1 or anti-CTLA-4 therapy was permissible, with around 41% having received some.

The sample was CD4+ or CD8+ T cells sorted from blood, taken in a trial of the OX40 agonist ivuxolimab. The source of this sequence is an adult with an advanced solid tumor such as melanoma, head and neck, liver or kidney cancer. The J gene is TRBJ1-5, the V gene TRBV6-6; a weak D match, TRBD1 (5 bases). The CDR3 bases are TGTGCCAGTGGGGGGAGCAATCAGCCCCAGCATTTT. Translating it yields CASGGSNQPQHF.